The entry that follows covers one T cell receptor (beta chain) sequence. No cognate antigen has been identified for it. Per-base quality was not reported, and no clone a single base away is much larger than it. The immunoSEQ Assay was the method used to sequence TCRbeta CDR3 regions. After extraction, genomic DNA underwent amplification by bias-controlled multiplex PCR, followed by high-throughput sequencing. In the source study's methods: To quantify the absolute abundance of each unique TCRbeta CDR3 region, sequences were collapsed and filtered. T cell fraction was estimated by normalizing TCRbeta template counts to usable DNA, with usable DNA measured through amplification of reference genes found in all nucleated cells. Repertoire TCRs were annotated as SARS-CoV-2-specific by exact matching of V gene, CDR3 amino acid sequence and J gene to a known reactive TCR set. The reference SARS-CoV-2 TCR set was obtained from MIRA and was filtered for enrichment in COVID-19-positive ImmuneCODE repertoires, whereby public or cross-reactive TCRs were removed. Based on the MIRA antigens, annotated TCRs were further analysed at the level of specific ORF or position within ORF. Depth was the summed frequency of annotated unique rearrangements, while breadth was defined as annotated unique rearrangements over total unique productive rearrangements. Two-sided Wilcoxon rank-sum tests were applied when comparing TCR breadth between groups. TCRdb limited this immuneACCESS table to in-frame rearrangements with V and J called. A share of clones is missing; checked studies link under half to unresolved V genes, and the rest is unexplained. The DNA gave D and trimming, while V, J and clone size come from that table. Present in this sample are about 350,000 clones, approximately 81% of which were seen just once. Of the sample, about 3.5% falls within the top ten clones.

This specimen belongs to a study of Ad26.COV2.S vaccination and SARS-CoV-2 variants listed by TCRdb under 2021. Regarding the complete study: Donors in the vaccine arm were drawn from COV1001, a phase I-IIa trial of Ad26.COV2.S in healthy adults that was multicentre, randomized, double-blind and placebo-controlled. Ad26.COV2.S was administered intramuscularly at 5 x 10^10 or 1 x 10^11 viral particles, either as a single shot or as two shots given 56 days apart. A total of around 32 samples were included in the TCR-sequenced set, comprising around 19 Ad26.COV2.S vaccine recipients, 5 placebo recipients and 8 SARS-CoV-2 convalescent individuals. Participants in the trial were split at random into five groups of five each, receiving low-dose or high-dose Ad26.COV2.S once or twice, or else placebo on both occasions. Investigators remained blinded to trial group allocation during experiments and outcome assessment. Sequencing of the TCRbeta repertoire served to evaluate the specificity and breadth of SARS-CoV-2-reactive T cell receptors following Ad26.COV2.S vaccination.

What the study reported, not specific to this receptor: Spike-specific TCR breadth was higher in Ad26.COV2.S recipients than in placebo recipients (P = 0.0014). The study was not powered for comparison of responses between vaccine doses or regimens. After vaccination, spike-specific CD8+ and CD4+ T cell responses were reported to show substantial breadth. It was noted by the authors that total T cell responses may have been underestimated by the TCR breadth and depth analyses. Comparable non-spike TCR breadth was observed between vaccine and placebo recipients, consistent with only spike being contained in the vaccine.

The treatment or condition label, as the study defines it: 15 to 20 received Ad26.COV2.S at low or high dose, single or two shots; about 5 received placebo; per-sample allocation not given. Repertoires of vaccine and placebo recipients were sequenced from samples taken on day 63 after the first injection. Cohort 1b enrolled 25 or so adults aged 18-55 years at a single site in Boston, USA, between 29 July and 7 August 2020. Ad26.COV2.S was a replication-incompetent adenovirus type 26 vector expressing a prefusion-stabilized SARS-CoV-2 spike protein from the original Wuhan strain. This clonotype was obtained from a person between 18 and 65 years old who received the Ad26.COV2.S COVID-19 vaccine or a placebo. The sequenced sample was peripheral blood, obtained in a trial of Ad26.COV2.S vaccine versus placebo.

The CDR3 region reads CASSPQNYGYTF. The nucleotide sequence reads TGTGCCAGCAGCCCACAGAACTATGGCTACACCTTC. Recombination joined TRBV6-6 with TRBJ1-2, with an unclear D gene assignment. CDR3 length: 12 amino acids, cysteine to phenylalanine. The retained sequence is limited to the CDR3, 36 bases, with the frame set at the first base. CDR1 is given as MNHNY and CDR2 as SVGAGI, both from the germline V gene (reference sequence). Deletion took 6 bases off V and 2 bases off J, with a span of 7 bases between the germline ends.